This T cell receptor (beta chain) originates from a study of T cell responses to AZD1222 COVID-19 vaccine. Notes on the study in general: Repertoire sampling happened only post peak T cell response.

V gave up 3 bases and J gave up 7 bases, with 6 bases separating them. The CDR3 spans 11 residues. About this clone: Its specificity is not known.

TCRdb's copy holds only in-frame clones and misses some; the assay was immunoSEQ multiplex PCR. This sample yields more than 150,000 clones, of which around 90% are seen a single time; about 1.5% belongs to the top ten. The V gene is TRBV12-3 or TRBV12-4, the J gene TRBJ1-1; D uncertain. Sequencing was performed on peripheral blood, taken 28 days after the second AZD1222 dose. This receptor was obtained from an adult who received the AZD1222 COVID-19 vaccine. Here the CDR3 reads CASSLEGEAFF. The DNA of the CDR3 is TGTGCCAGCAGTTTGGAGGGTGAAGCTTTCTTT.